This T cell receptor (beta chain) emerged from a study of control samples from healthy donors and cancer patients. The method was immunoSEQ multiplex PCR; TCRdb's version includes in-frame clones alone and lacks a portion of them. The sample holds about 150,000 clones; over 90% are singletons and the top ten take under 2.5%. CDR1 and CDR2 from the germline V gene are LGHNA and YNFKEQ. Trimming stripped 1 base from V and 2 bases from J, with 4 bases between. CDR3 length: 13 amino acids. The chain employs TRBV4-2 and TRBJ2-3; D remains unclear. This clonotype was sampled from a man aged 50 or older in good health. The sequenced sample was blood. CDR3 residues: CASSQVTTDTQYF. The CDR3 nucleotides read TGTGCCAGCAGCCAAGTGACCACAGATACGCAGTATTTT.